The entry that follows covers one TCR beta chain sequence. Antigen specificity is unknown. The CDR3 runs to 16 residues. V was cut by 1 base and J by 2 bases, with 12 bases left in between. Per the germline V gene, CDR1 is LGHNA and CDR2 is YNFKEQ. Primers for the PCR totalled 60 Vbeta and 13 Jbeta. Generated by immunoSEQ multiplex PCR, the TCRdb table keeps only in-frame clones and is missing some. The profile covers 110,000 to 150,000 clones, with around four fifths appearing a single time and around 2% taken by the ten largest. The data stem from a study of cytomegalovirus exposure and HLA in healthy donors. Whole-study results and caveats: As a later analysis showed, several of the most significant clusters appeared to be linked to common viral pathogens. For most TCR beta V segments, an earlier analysis put the productive rate at about 87% or about 30% of the time. Versus the approximately 720-donor mean, an Asian-associated ancestry cluster reportedly showed fewer N-insertions in a later analysis.

The chain uses TRBV4-2 and TRBJ1-5; D possibly corresponds to TRBD1 (5 bases). Sequencing used PBMCs. The receptor was derived from a man aged 25 to 40 in good health and CMV-seronegative. Here the CDR3 reads CASSQVGGAGNQPQHF. The DNA for the CDR3 is TGTGCCAGCAGCCAAGTAGGAGGGGCGGGCAATCAGCCCCAGCATTTT.